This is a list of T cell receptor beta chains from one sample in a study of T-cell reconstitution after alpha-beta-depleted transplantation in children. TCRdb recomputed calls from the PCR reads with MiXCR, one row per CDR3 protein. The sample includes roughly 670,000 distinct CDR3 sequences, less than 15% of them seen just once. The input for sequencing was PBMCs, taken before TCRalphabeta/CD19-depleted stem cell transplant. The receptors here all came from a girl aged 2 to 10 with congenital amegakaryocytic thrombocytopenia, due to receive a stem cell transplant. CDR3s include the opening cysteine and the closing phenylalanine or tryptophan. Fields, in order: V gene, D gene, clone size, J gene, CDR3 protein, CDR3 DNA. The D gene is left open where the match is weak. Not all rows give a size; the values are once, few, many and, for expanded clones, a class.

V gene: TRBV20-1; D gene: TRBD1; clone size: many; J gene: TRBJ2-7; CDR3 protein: CSAISQQGALAYEQYF; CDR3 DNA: TGCAGTGCTATCTCGCAACAGGGGGCCCTAGCCTACGAGCAGTACTTC
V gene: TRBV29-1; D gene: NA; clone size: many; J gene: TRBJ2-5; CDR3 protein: CSVEWDPGTQYF; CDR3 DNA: TGCAGCGTTGAGTGGGATCCGGGGACCCAGTACTTC
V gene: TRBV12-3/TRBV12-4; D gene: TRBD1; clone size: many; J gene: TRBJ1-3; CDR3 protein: CASTRQGGGNTIYF; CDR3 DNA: TGTGCCAGCACTCGACAGGGAGGCGGAAACACCATATATTTT
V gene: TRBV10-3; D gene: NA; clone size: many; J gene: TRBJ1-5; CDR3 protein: CAISLGPSESNQPQHF; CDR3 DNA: TGTGCCATCAGTCTCGGACCGTCAGAGTCCAATCAGCCCCAGCATTTT
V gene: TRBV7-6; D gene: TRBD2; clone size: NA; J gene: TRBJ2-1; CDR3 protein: CASSLVLRGGTYNEQFF; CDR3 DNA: TGTGCCAGCAGCTTAGTCTTGCGCGGGGGTACCTACAATGAGCAGTTCTTC
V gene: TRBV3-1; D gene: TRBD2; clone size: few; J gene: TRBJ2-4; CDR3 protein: CASSQEASGAGYIQYF; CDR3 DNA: TGTGCCAGCAGCCAAGAGGCTAGCGGAGCAGGGTACATTCAGTACTTC
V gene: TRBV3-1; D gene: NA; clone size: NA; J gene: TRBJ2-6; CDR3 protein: CACSPDQVYSGANVLTF; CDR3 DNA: TGTGCCTGCAGCCCAGACCAAGTCTACTCTGGGGCCAACGTCCTGACTTTC
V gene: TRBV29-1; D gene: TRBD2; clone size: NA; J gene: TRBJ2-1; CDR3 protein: CSAPTSGRANEQFF; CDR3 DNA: TGCAGCGCCCCGACTAGCGGGAGGGCGAATGAGCAGTTCTTC
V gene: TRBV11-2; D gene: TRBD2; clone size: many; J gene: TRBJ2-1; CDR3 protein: CASSSPRGSIDEQFF; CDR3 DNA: TGTGCCAGCAGCTCCCCCCGCGGGAGTATCGATGAGCAGTTCTTC
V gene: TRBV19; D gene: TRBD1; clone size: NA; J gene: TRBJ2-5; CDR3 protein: CASSPRVGTAQETQYF; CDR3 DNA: TGTGCCAGTAGTCCCCGCGTCGGGACAGCCCAAGAGACCCAGTACTTC
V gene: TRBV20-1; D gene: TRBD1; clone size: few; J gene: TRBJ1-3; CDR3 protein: CSAQGDRAFSSGNTIYF; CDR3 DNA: TGCAGTGCTCAAGGGGACAGGGCGTTTTCCTCTGGAAACACCATATATTTT
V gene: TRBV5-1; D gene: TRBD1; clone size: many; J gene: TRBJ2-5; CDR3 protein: CASSFLRDRARETQYF; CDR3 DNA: TGCGCCAGCAGCTTCCTCCGGGACAGGGCTAGAGAGACCCAGTACTTC
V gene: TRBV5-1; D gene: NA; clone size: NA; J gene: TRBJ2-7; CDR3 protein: CASSLTGSGHEQYF; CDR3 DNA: TGCGCCAGCAGCTTGACTGGGTCGGGGCACGAGCAGTACTTC
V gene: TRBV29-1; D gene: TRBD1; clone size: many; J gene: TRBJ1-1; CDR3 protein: CSFRRDRGLYTEAFF; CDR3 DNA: TGCAGCTTTCGACGGGACAGGGGGCTGTACACTGAAGCTTTCTTT